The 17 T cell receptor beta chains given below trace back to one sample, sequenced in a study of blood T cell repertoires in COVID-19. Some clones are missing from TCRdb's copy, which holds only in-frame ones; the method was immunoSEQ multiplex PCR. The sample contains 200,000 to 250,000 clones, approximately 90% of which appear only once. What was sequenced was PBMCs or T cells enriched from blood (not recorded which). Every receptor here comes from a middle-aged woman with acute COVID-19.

The CDR3 bases are TGTGCCAGCTCACCTGGGACAGCCTACGAGCAGTACTTC. This sequence encodes CASSPGTAYEQYF. The rearrangement uses TRBV18 and TRBJ2-7, with TRBD1 matching 7 bases. The CDR3 length is 13 residues. V lost 3 bases to trimming and J lost 2 bases; unmatched junction nucleotides: 1. Germline values: CDR1 KGHSH, CDR2 LQKENI.

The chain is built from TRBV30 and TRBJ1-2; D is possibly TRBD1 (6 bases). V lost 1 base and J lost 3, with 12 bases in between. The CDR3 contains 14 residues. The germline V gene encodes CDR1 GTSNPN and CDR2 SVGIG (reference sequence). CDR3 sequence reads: CAWSGHQGYYGYTF. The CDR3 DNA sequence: TGTGCCTGGAGTGGCCACCAGGGGTACTATGGCTACACCTTC.

CDR3 protein: CASSDSGPSNTGNTIYF. The CDR3, as DNA: TGTGCCAGCAGTGACTCTGGTCCCTCTAATACTGGAAACACCATATATTTT. J is TRBJ1-3 and V is TRBV6-4; D gene unclear. V was clipped by 0 bases and J by 2 bases, with 14 bases between them. Germline lookup yields CDR1 MRHNA and CDR2 SNTAGT. The CDR3 consists of 17 residues.

CDR3 loop: CASSEGGLGYTF. CDR3 DNA: TGCGCCAGCAGTGAGGGGGGGTTGGGCTACACCTTC. This chain joins TRBV10-2 and TRBJ1-2; D might be TRBD1 (5 bases). This CDR3 has 12 residues. In germline, CDR1 is WSHSY, CDR2 SAAADI. V lost 2 bases and J 8 bases, leaving 9 bases between the germline ends.

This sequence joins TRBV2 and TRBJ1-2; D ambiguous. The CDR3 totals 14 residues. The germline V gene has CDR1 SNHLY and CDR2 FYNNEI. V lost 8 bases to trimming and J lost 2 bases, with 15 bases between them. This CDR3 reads CASAGTTTNYGYTF. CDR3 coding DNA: TGTGCCAGCGCGGGAACGACAACGAACTATGGCTACACCTTC.

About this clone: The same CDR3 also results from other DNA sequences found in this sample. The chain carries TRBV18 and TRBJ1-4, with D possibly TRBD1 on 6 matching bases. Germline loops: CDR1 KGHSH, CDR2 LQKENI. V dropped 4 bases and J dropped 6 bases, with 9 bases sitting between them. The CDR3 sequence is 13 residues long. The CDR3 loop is CASSRGRDEKLFF. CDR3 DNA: TGTGCCAGCTCACGGGGGCGAGATGAAAAACTGTTTTTT. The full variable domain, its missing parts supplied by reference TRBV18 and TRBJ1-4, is NAGVMQNPRHLVRRRGQEARLRCSPMKGHSHVYWYRQLPEEGLKFMVYLQKENIIDESGMPKERFSAEFPKEGPSILRIQQVVRGDSAAYFCASSRGRDEKLFFGSGTQLSVL.

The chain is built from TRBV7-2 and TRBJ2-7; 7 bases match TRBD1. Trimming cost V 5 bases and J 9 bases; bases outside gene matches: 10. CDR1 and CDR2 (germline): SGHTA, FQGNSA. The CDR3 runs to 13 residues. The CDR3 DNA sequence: TGTGCCAGCAGCCTGGAGGACAGGAAGGTGCAGTACTTC. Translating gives CASSLEDRKVQYF.

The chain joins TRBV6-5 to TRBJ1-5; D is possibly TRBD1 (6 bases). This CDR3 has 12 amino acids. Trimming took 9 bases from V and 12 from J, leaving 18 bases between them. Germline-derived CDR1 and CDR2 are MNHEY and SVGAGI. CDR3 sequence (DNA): TGTGCCAGTGAGACCGGGACAAGGTTCCAGCATTTT. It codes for CASETGTRFQHF.

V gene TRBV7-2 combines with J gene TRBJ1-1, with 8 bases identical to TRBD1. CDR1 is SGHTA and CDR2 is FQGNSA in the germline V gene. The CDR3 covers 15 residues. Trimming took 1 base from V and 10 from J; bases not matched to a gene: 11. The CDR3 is CASSLGVAGGVGAFF. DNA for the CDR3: TGTGCCAGCAGCTTAGGTGTGGCAGGGGGCGTGGGAGCTTTCTTT.

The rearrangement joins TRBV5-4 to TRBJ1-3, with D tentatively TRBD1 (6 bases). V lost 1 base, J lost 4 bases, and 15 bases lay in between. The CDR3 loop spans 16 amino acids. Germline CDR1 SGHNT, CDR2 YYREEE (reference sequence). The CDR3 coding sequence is TGTGCCAGCAGCTTGTCCACAGGGAGTTCAGGAAACACCATATATTTT. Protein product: CASSLSTGSSGNTIYF.

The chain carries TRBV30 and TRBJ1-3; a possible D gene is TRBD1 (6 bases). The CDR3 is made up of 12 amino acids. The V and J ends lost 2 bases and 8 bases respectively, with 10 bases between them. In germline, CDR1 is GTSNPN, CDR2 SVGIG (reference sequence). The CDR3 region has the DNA TGTGCCTGGAGTCCCAGGGGAGACACCATATATTTT. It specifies CAWSPRGDTIYF.

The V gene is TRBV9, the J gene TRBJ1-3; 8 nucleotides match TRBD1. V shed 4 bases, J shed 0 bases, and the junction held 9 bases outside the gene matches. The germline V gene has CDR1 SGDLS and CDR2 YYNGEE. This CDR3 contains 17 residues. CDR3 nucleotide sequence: TGTGCCAGCAGCCCAAGACAGGGGCTCGACTCTGGAAACACCATATATTTT. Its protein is CASSPRQGLDSGNTIYF. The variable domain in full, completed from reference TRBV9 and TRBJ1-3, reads DSGVTQTPKHLITATGQRVTLRCSPRSGDLSVYWYQQSLDQGLQFLIQYYNGEERAKGNILERFSAQQFPDLHSELNLSSLELGDSALYFCASSPRQGLDSGNTIYFGEGSWLTVV.

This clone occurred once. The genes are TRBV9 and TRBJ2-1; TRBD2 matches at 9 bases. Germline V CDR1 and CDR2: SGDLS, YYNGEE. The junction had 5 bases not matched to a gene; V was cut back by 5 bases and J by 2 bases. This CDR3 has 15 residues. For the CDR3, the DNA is TGTGCCAGCAGGCCAGCGGGGGGTACCTACAATGAGCAGTTCTTC. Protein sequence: CASRPAGGTYNEQFF.

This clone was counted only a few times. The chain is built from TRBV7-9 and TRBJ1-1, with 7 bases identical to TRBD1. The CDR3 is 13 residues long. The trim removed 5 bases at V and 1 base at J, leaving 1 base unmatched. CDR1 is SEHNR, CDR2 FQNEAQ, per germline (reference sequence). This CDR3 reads CASSRTGNTEAFF. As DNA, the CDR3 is TGTGCCAGCAGCCGGACAGGGAACACTGAAGCTTTCTTT. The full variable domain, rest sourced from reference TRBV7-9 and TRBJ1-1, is DTGVSQNPRHKITKRGQNVTFRCDPISEHNRLYWYRQTLGQGPEFLTYFQNEAQLEKSRLLSDRFSAERPKGSFSTLEIQRTEQGDSAMYLCASSRTGNTEAFFGQGTRLTVV.

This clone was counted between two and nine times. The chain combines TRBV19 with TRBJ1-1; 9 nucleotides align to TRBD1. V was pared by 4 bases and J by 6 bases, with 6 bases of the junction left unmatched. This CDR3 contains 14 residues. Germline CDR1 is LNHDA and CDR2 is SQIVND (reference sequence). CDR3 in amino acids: CASSSWDRDSEAFF. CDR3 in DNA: TGTGCCAGTAGTAGCTGGGACAGGGACTCTGAAGCTTTCTTT.

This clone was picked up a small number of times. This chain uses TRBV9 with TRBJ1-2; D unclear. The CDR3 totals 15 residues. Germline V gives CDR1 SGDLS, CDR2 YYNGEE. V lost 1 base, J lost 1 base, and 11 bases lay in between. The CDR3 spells CASSVPIELNYGYTF. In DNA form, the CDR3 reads TGTGCCAGCAGCGTACCCATAGAACTTAACTATGGCTACACCTTC.

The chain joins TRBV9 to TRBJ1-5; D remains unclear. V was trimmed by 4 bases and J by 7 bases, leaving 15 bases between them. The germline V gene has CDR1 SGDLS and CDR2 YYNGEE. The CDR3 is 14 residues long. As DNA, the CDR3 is TGTGCCAGCAGCTTAACCCCTGAGGGCCAGCCCCAGCATTTT. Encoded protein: CASSLTPEGQPQHF.